The 6 T cell receptor beta chains below come from one sample, sequenced in a study of OX40 agonist ivuxolimab in advanced cancers. Sequenced by immunoSEQ multiplex PCR; TCRdb stores in-frame clones only, minus some. Of about 71,000 clones in the sample, roughly 89% were seen once. This specimen consisted of CD4+ or CD8+ T cells sorted from blood, obtained in a trial of the OX40 agonist ivuxolimab. These receptor sequences come from an adult with an advanced solid tumor such as melanoma, head and neck, liver or kidney cancer.

The chain has TRBV6-1 and TRBJ1-2; D gene unclear. The CDR3 is 10 residues long. Trimming removed 5 bases at V and 14 bases at J, with 12 bases between. The germline V gene encodes CDR1 MNHNS and CDR2 SASEGT. DNA of the CDR3: TGTGCCAGCAGTCGTCCGCCCCTGACCTTC. It encodes CASSRPPLTF.

The rearrangement links TRBV14 to TRBJ2-7, with D possibly being TRBD1 or TRBD2 (5 bases each). This CDR3 comprises 13 residues. Germline V gene sequence: CDR1 SGHDN, CDR2 FVKESK. V was clipped by 1 base and J by 10 bases, with 14 bases between them. This CDR3 is CASSQVTLGEQYF. The CDR3, as DNA: TGTGCCAGCAGCCAAGTGACCTTGGGGGAACAGTACTTC.

The chain combines TRBV9 with TRBJ2-2, with D perhaps matching TRBD1 (6 bases). The germline gives CDR1 SGDLS, CDR2 YYNGEE. With 0 bases removed from V and 7 bases from J, the gap between germline ends came to 13 bases. The CDR3 sequence is 15 residues long. The CDR3 spells CASSVALGAHGELFF. The CDR3 region has the DNA TGTGCCAGCAGCGTAGCTCTGGGGGCCCACGGGGAGCTGTTTTTT.

This chain links TRBV5-4 with TRBJ1-2; the D gene is possibly TRBD1 (5 bases). The CDR3 is 15 amino acids. With 5 bases removed from V and 7 bases from J, the gap between germline ends came to 21 bases. Germline lookup yields CDR1 SGHNT and CDR2 YYREEE (reference sequence). Written as DNA, the CDR3 is TGTGCCAGCAGGGGGGTGGATCGACAGTTCGCTGGCTACACCTTC. It specifies CASRGVDRQFAGYTF.

V gene TRBV6-6 combines with J gene TRBJ2-7; weak D call: TRBD2 (5 bases). V dropped 10 bases and J dropped 5 bases, with 12 bases sitting between them. Germline CDR1 reads MNHNY; CDR2 reads SVGAGI (reference sequence). The CDR3 contains 11 residues. The CDR3 region is CATHRDNEQYF. The CDR3 DNA reads TGTGCCACCCACCGGGATAACGAGCAGTACTTC.

This clone was found a few times. The V gene is TRBV11-3, the J gene TRBJ2-2; maybe TRBD2 (5 bases). Germline assignment: CDR1 SGHNT and CDR2 YENEEA. This CDR3 has 16 residues. Trimming cost V 0 bases and J 5 bases, with 13 bases left between them. The CDR3 bases are TGTGCCAGCAGCTTAGATTGGGGAGCTACGACCGGGGAGCTGTTTTTT. Translation: CASSLDWGATTGELFF.